A selection of T cell receptor beta chains follows, all from one sample in a study of T cells in Graves' hyperthyroidism and ophthalmopathy. TCRdb fed the multiplex PCR reads into MiXCR, producing one record per CDR3 protein. The sample gives roughly 840,000 distinct CDR3 sequences, roughly 37% of which show up once; roughly 8.3% is in the top ten. The specimen was blood. The receptors derive from a man younger than 30 with Graves' hyperthyroidism. CDR3s include the opening cysteine and the closing phenylalanine or tryptophan. A D gene is named only where the DNA matches it firmly. A clone size is listed for some rows: how often the clone was seen (once, few, many), or a class if it is expanded.

CDR3nt: TGTGCCAGCAGCTTGTTGCTAGCGGGGTTCACCGGGGAGCTGTTTTTT
CDR3aa: CASSLLLAGFTGELFF
v_gene: TRBV7-2
abundance: .
d_gene: TRBD2
j_gene: TRBJ2-2

CDR3nt: TGTGCCACCAGCAGAGAGGGCGGGGCCAACGTCCTGACTTTC
CDR3aa: CATSREGGANVLTF
v_gene: TRBV15
abundance: .
d_gene: .
j_gene: TRBJ2-6

CDR3nt: TGTGCCAGCATGCGCGGGGGTAATGAAAAACTGTTTTTT
CDR3aa: CASMRGGNEKLFF
v_gene: TRBV19
abundance: few
d_gene: .
j_gene: TRBJ1-4

CDR3nt: TGCAGCGCCGGACAGAGCAATCAGCCCCAGCATTTT
CDR3aa: CSAGQSNQPQHF
v_gene: TRBV29-1
abundance: many
d_gene: .
j_gene: TRBJ1-5

CDR3nt: TGTGCCAGCAGCTTAGGGCCAGACTCTGTATCCGAGCAGTACTTC
CDR3aa: CASSLGPDSVSEQYF
v_gene: TRBV5-1
abundance: .
d_gene: .
j_gene: TRBJ2-7

CDR3nt: TGTGCCACCAGCAGAGATGGGGGTATCTACGAGCAGTACTTC
CDR3aa: CATSRDGGIYEQYF
v_gene: TRBV15
abundance: many
d_gene: .
j_gene: TRBJ2-7

CDR3nt: TGTGCCACCGCGCGCGGCTACAATAATTCACCCCTCCACTTT
CDR3aa: CATARGYNNSPLHF
v_gene: TRBV6-5
abundance: .
d_gene: .
j_gene: TRBJ1-6

CDR3nt: TGTGCCAGCAGCTTATCCTCAACAGGGGTCCACGAGCAGTACTTC
CDR3aa: CASSLSSTGVHEQYF
v_gene: TRBV11-2
abundance: once
d_gene: TRBD1
j_gene: TRBJ2-7

CDR3nt: TGTGCCATCACGGCCCCGGCGGGCTACACCTTC
CDR3aa: CAITAPAGYTF
v_gene: TRBV10-3
abundance: .
d_gene: .
j_gene: TRBJ1-2

CDR3nt: TGTGCCAGCAGCTTTATAGGGGAGGGGGCCACTGAAAAACTGTTTTTT
CDR3aa: CASSFIGEGATEKLFF
v_gene: TRBV7-6
abundance: .
d_gene: TRBD1
j_gene: TRBJ1-4

CDR3nt: TGTGCCAGCAGTGTAGTACAGGTTCATGAGCAGTTCTTC
CDR3aa: CASSVVQVHEQFF
v_gene: TRBV2
abundance: .
d_gene: .
j_gene: TRBJ2-1

CDR3nt: TGTGCCAGCAGCGTAGCGTTGGCCAGGGTAACCGGGGAGCTGTTTTTT
CDR3aa: CASSVALARVTGELFF
v_gene: TRBV9
abundance: .
d_gene: .
j_gene: TRBJ2-2

CDR3nt: TGTGCGGACCGGTGGGGAAACACCATATATTTT
CDR3aa: CADRWGNTIYF
v_gene: TRBV25-1
abundance: .
d_gene: .
j_gene: TRBJ1-3

CDR3nt: TGTGCCAGCAGTGAGAACTTTAGGGATGAAAAACTGTTTTTT
CDR3aa: CASSENFRDEKLFF
v_gene: TRBV2
abundance: many
d_gene: .
j_gene: TRBJ1-4

CDR3nt: TGCGCCAGCAGCCAGACAACAGGGTCCGGCTACACCTTC
CDR3aa: CASSQTTGSGYTF
v_gene: TRBV4-1
abundance: few
d_gene: .
j_gene: TRBJ1-2

CDR3nt: TGTGCCAGCAGTTCTCCGGGACAGGGTTCAAACTATGGCTACACCTTC
CDR3aa: CASSSPGQGSNYGYTF
v_gene: TRBV6-5
abundance: few
d_gene: TRBD1
j_gene: TRBJ1-2

CDR3nt: TGTGCCAGCACAGGGGCCTACGAGCAGTACTTC
CDR3aa: CASTGAYEQYF
v_gene: TRBV10-3
abundance: few
d_gene: TRBD1
j_gene: TRBJ2-7

CDR3nt: TGTGCCACCAGCAGAGATGCGGAGCGGGGGGAGCAGTACTTC
CDR3aa: CATSRDAERGEQYF
v_gene: TRBV15
abundance: many
d_gene: TRBD2
j_gene: TRBJ2-7

CDR3nt: TGTGCCAGCAGCCAAGATGGCGAGGAGGGATGGGAAAAACTGTTTTTT
CDR3aa: CASSQDGEEGWEKLFF
v_gene: TRBV10-2
abundance: .
d_gene: .
j_gene: TRBJ1-4

CDR3nt: TGTGCCAGCACCCCAGGGTTTGGCACTGAAGCTTTCTTT
CDR3aa: CASTPGFGTEAFF
v_gene: TRBV9
abundance: .
d_gene: .
j_gene: TRBJ1-1

CDR3nt: TGTGCCAGCGCAGGGGCGGGGGGCGCAGCCAACGTCCTGACTTTC
CDR3aa: CASAGAGGAANVLTF
v_gene: TRBV24-1
abundance: .
d_gene: TRBD2
j_gene: TRBJ2-6

CDR3nt: TGCGCCAGCAGCTTCGACAGGGGAGGGCAGCCCCAGCATTTT
CDR3aa: CASSFDRGGQPQHF
v_gene: TRBV5-1
abundance: few
d_gene: TRBD1
j_gene: TRBJ1-5

CDR3nt: TGTGCCAGCAGCGTAGTGAACAGATGGGACACTGAAGCTTTCTTT
CDR3aa: CASSVVNRWDTEAFF
v_gene: TRBV9
abundance: .
d_gene: .
j_gene: TRBJ1-1

CDR3nt: TGTGCCAGCAGTGCCGACAGGGCATCGGAGACCCAGTACTTC
CDR3aa: CASSADRASETQYF
v_gene: TRBV2
abundance: .
d_gene: TRBD1
j_gene: TRBJ2-5

CDR3nt: TGTGCCAGCAGCTTACAAGGGGGTGACTATGGCTACACCTTC
CDR3aa: CASSLQGGDYGYTF
v_gene: TRBV7-8
abundance: many
d_gene: .
j_gene: TRBJ1-2

CDR3nt: TGTGCTAGCAGCTTAAGGAGGGTAGGCGGGGAGCTGTTTTTT
CDR3aa: CASSLRRVGGELFF
v_gene: TRBV7-7
abundance: .
d_gene: .
j_gene: TRBJ2-2

CDR3nt: TGTGCCAGCAGCCGATGGGGGACTGAAGCTTTCTTT
CDR3aa: CASSRWGTEAFF
v_gene: TRBV11-2
abundance: .
d_gene: .
j_gene: TRBJ1-1

CDR3nt: TGCGCCAGCAGCCGGGGGAGTCAGTTGAACACTGAAGCTTTCTTT
CDR3aa: CASSRGSQLNTEAFF
v_gene: TRBV5-1
abundance: .
d_gene: .
j_gene: TRBJ1-1

CDR3nt: TGTGCTAGCAGCTTAGCTACCGGCACTGAAGCTTTCTTT
CDR3aa: CASSLATGTEAFF
v_gene: TRBV5-1
abundance: many
d_gene: .
j_gene: TRBJ1-1

CDR3nt: TGCGCCAGCAGCCAAGCGGGACAGGTTATAGGCTACACCTTC
CDR3aa: CASSQAGQVIGYTF
v_gene: TRBV4-3
abundance: many
d_gene: TRBD1
j_gene: TRBJ1-2

CDR3nt: TGTGCCAGCAGCTTCGGGAAAGTAGGGTCACCCCTCCACTTT
CDR3aa: CASSFGKVGSPLHF
v_gene: TRBV7-3
abundance: few
d_gene: .
j_gene: TRBJ1-6

CDR3nt: TGCAGCGCCGAGCGACAGGTGAACGCTGAAGCTTTCTTT
CDR3aa: CSAERQVNAEAFF
v_gene: TRBV29-1
abundance: .
d_gene: .
j_gene: TRBJ1-1

CDR3nt: TGTGCCATCAGTGAGGGACAGGGGGTCACTGAAGCTTTCTTT
CDR3aa: CAISEGQGVTEAFF
v_gene: TRBV10-3
abundance: once
d_gene: TRBD1
j_gene: TRBJ1-1

CDR3nt: TGCGCCAGCAGCCAAGATTGGACAGGGGATGGTACGCAGTATTTT
CDR3aa: CASSQDWTGDGTQYF
v_gene: TRBV7-3
abundance: .
d_gene: TRBD1
j_gene: TRBJ2-3

CDR3nt: TGTGCCAGCTCAAGAGCGGCAGACAATCAGCCCCAGCATTTT
CDR3aa: CASSRAADNQPQHF
v_gene: TRBV7-9
abundance: few
d_gene: .
j_gene: TRBJ1-5

CDR3nt: TGTGCCAGCAGTCCCTCTAGCCAGGGGGGTATCGAGCAGTACTTC
CDR3aa: CASSPSSQGGIEQYF
v_gene: TRBV6-1
abundance: .
d_gene: .
j_gene: TRBJ2-7

CDR3nt: TGTGCCAGCAGTAAATGGTTTGGGGCTGAAGCTTTCTTT
CDR3aa: CASSKWFGAEAFF
v_gene: TRBV25-1
abundance: .
d_gene: .
j_gene: TRBJ1-1

CDR3nt: TGCAGTGCTAGAGAATGGACAGGCGGTAATGAAAAACTGTTTTTT
CDR3aa: CSAREWTGGNEKLFF
v_gene: TRBV20-1
abundance: .
d_gene: TRBD1
j_gene: TRBJ1-4

CDR3nt: TGTGCCAGCAGCGTATCAGCGGGGAGCACAGATACGCAGTATTTT
CDR3aa: CASSVSAGSTDTQYF
v_gene: TRBV9
abundance: .
d_gene: TRBD2
j_gene: TRBJ2-3

CDR3nt: TGTGCCAGCAGTTCTGTTGACGAGCAGTACTTC
CDR3aa: CASSSVDEQYF
v_gene: TRBV12-3/TRBV12-4
abundance: many
d_gene: .
j_gene: TRBJ2-7

CDR3nt: TGCGCCAGCAGGGGAGGTGGGGGGCCCCAAGAGACCCAGTACTTC
CDR3aa: CASRGGGGPQETQYF
v_gene: TRBV5-1
abundance: .
d_gene: .
j_gene: TRBJ2-5

CDR3nt: TGTGCCAGCAGCTTAACTACAGGGGGTAATTCACCCCTCCACTTT
CDR3aa: CASSLTTGGNSPLHF
v_gene: TRBV7-2
abundance: few
d_gene: TRBD1
j_gene: TRBJ1-6